These 17 T cell receptor beta chains came from one sample sequenced in a study of T and B cells in COVID-19 patients. BIOMED2 TRB-A/B primer pools were used in multiplex TRB PCR. One entry per CDR3 protein results from TCRdb running MiXCR on the multiplex PCR reads. Of several thousand distinct CDR3 sequences listed, around a third were seen once; the top ten hold roughly 25%. Each TRB amplification used roughly 220-550 ng of genomic DNA from blood. Material for sequencing was blood. These receptors all stem from a human donor who had recovered from COVID-19.

The rearrangement links TRBV18 to TRBJ2-7, with TRBD2 identical over 12 bases. From germline, CDR1 is KGHSH and CDR2 LQKENI. The CDR3 length is 17 residues. V dropped 4 bases and J dropped 5; count of bases not matched to a gene: 12. CDR3 nucleotide sequence: TGTGCCAGCTCACAACTCGGGGCTAGCGGGGGGGCCGACGAGCAGTACTTC. This codes for CASSQLGASGGADEQYF.

This clonotype has more than one count but fewer than ten. The rearrangement joins TRBV12-3 or TRBV12-4 to TRBJ2-7; D not resolved. This CDR3 spans 11 amino acids. V lost 7 bases and J lost 3, with 7 bases in between. The CDR3, as DNA: TGTGCCAGCAAGGGTTACTACGAGCAGTACTTC. The encoded protein is CASKGYYEQYF.

Notes on this clonotype: This may come from a read error, since a much larger clone is one base off. The gene calls are TRBV15 and TRBJ2-3; D unclear. Germline assignment: CDR1 LNHNV and CDR2 YYDKDF (reference sequence). Trimming stripped 4 bases from V and 6 bases from J, with 11 bases between. The CDR3 is 13 residues long. This chain's CDR3 is CATSKNLADTQYF. The CDR3 DNA follows: TGTGCCACCAGCAAGAACTTGGCTGATACGCAGTATTTT.

By share of the sample, this clonotype is medium-sized. The genes are TRBV5-5 and TRBJ2-3; D call uncertain. V lost 0 bases, J lost 6 bases, and 11 bases lay in between. The CDR3 has 14 amino acids. Germline V gene lookup returns CDR1 SGHKS and CDR2 YYEKEE (reference sequence). As DNA, the CDR3 is TGTGCCAGCAGCTTGGGGCGCTCAGGCGATACGCAGTATTTT. It is translated as CASSLGRSGDTQYF.

This clonotype is labeled medium-sized. This chain joins TRBV19 and TRBJ2-5, with 10 bases that match TRBD2. V shed 6 bases, J shed 2 bases, and the junction held 6 bases outside the gene matches. The V gene's germline CDR1 is LNHDA and CDR2 SQIVND (reference sequence). This CDR3 has 15 residues. This chain's CDR3 is CASSDLAGVQETQYF. CDR3 nucleotide sequence: TGTGCCAGTAGCGACCTAGCGGGGGTACAAGAGACCCAGTACTTC.

The chain joins TRBV6-2 or TRBV6-3 to TRBJ2-3; D gene unclear. The length of the CDR3 is 12 residues. Germline lookup yields CDR1 MNHEY and CDR2 SVGEGT. V was shortened by 5 bases and J by 6 bases, with 9 bases between the two germline ends. Here the CDR3 DNA reads TGTGCCAGCAGTCTCTCCCCTGATACGCAGTATTTT. This gives the protein CASSLSPDTQYF.

The chain uses TRBV18 and TRBJ1-1; D gene unclear. Germline V gene data show CDR1 as KGHSH and CDR2 as LQKENI. The V and J ends lost 2 bases and 5 bases respectively, with 15 bases between them. The CDR3 runs 15 residues. The CDR3 coding sequence is TGTGCCAGCTCACCAACCGAGGGCCTGGGGACTGAAGCTTTCTTT. Protein: CASSPTEGLGTEAFF.

The rearrangement uses TRBV5-6 and TRBJ2-5, with D perhaps given as TRBD1 or TRBD2 (5 bases each). CDR3 length: 17 amino acids. CDR1 is SGHDT and CDR2 is YYEEEE in the germline V gene. The ends were cut back, 0 bases at V and 2 bases at J, with 17 bases in the middle. The CDR3 sequence: CASSLVVGAGLQETQYF. DNA for the CDR3: TGTGCCAGCAGCTTGGTAGTAGGGGCGGGCTTGCAAGAGACCCAGTACTTC. Looking up the rest from reference TRBV5-6 and TRBJ2-5 gives the full variable domain: DAGVTQSPTHLIKTRGQQVTLRCSPKSGHDTVSWYQQALGQGPQFIFQYYEEEERQRGNFPDRFSGHQFPNYSSELNVNALLLGDSALYLCASSLVVGAGLQETQYFGPGTRLLVL.

This clonotype was picked up a small number of times. The chain has TRBV6-5 and TRBJ2-5; D remains unclear. With 5 bases removed from V and 6 bases from J, the gap between germline ends came to 13 bases. The CDR3 consists of 13 residues. The germline CDR1 and CDR2 sequences are MNHEY and SVGAGI. The CDR3 DNA sequence: TGTGCCAGCAGTCCGCCCGGTGGACAGACCCAGTACTTC. It codes for CASSPPGGQTQYF.

The J gene is TRBJ1-4, the V gene TRBV6-5, with D perhaps matching TRBD1 (5 bases). The CDR3 runs 14 residues. The V gene lost 3 bases and the J gene lost 4 bases, with 9 bases spanning the gap. CDR1 is MNHEY and CDR2 is SVGAGI in the germline V gene. The CDR3 coding sequence is TGTGCCAGCAGTTATGGGACGAATAATGAAAAACTGTTTTTT. Its protein product is CASSYGTNNEKLFF.

The chain joins TRBV5-1 to TRBJ2-1; TRBD2 matches at 7 bases. After removal of 0 bases from V and 1 base from J, the junction contained 4 bases not matched to a gene. The germline CDR1 and CDR2 sequences are SGHRS and YFSETQ. The CDR3 extends over 16 amino acids. Written as DNA, the CDR3 is TGCGCCAGCAGCTTGGCGGGGGGAATGTCCTACAATGAGCAGTTCTTC. Protein product: CASSLAGGMSYNEQFF.

The CDR3 DNA is TGTGCCAGCAGCTTATATCGCAGCACAGATACGCAGTATTTT. Its protein product is CASSLYRSTDTQYF. The gene calls are TRBV7-2 and TRBJ2-3; D remains ambiguous. Between the trimmed V and J ends, which lost 2 bases and 0 bases, there was a span of 6 bases. The CDR3 contains 14 residues. Germline V gene lookup returns CDR1 SGHTA and CDR2 FQGNSA.

The chain recombines TRBV5-6 with TRBJ2-7; D gene ambiguous. The germline V gene has CDR1 SGHDT and CDR2 YYEEEE. V lost 4 bases to trimming and J lost 6 bases, with 14 bases between them. This CDR3 region has 13 residues. CDR3 in DNA: TGTGCCAGCAGCGTTATTAGACGGAGCGAGCAGTACGTC. The encoded protein is CASSVIRRSEQYV.

The table lists this clonotype with a few counts. The gene calls are TRBV12-3 or TRBV12-4 and TRBJ1-2; no clear D gene. The CDR3 is 14 amino acids. V lost 5 bases and J 0 bases, leaving 10 bases between the germline ends. The CDR3 nucleotides are TGTGCCAGCAGTCCTCTCGATCCTAACTATGGCTACACCTTC. Translating gives CASSPLDPNYGYTF.

The rearrangement uses TRBV6-5 and TRBJ1-2, with D unclear. The V end was cut by 2 bases, the J end by 0 bases, with 13 bases between. This CDR3 has 16 residues. Germline-derived CDR1 and CDR2 are MNHEY and SVGAGI. CDR3: CASSYDADRANYGYTF. The DNA of the CDR3 is TGTGCCAGCAGTTACGATGCCGATCGTGCTAACTATGGCTACACCTTC.

This rearrangement joins TRBV18 to TRBJ2-3; D is possibly TRBD1 or TRBD2 (5 bases each). The CDR3 extends over 18 amino acids. Germline values: CDR1 KGHSH, CDR2 LQKENI. V was cut by 4 bases and J by 1 base, with 21 bases left in between. The CDR3 here is CASSHPGASKGRTDTQYF. The DNA for the CDR3 is TGTGCCAGCTCACACCCCGGGGCCTCCAAGGGGCGCACAGATACGCAGTATTTT.

The chain employs TRBV6-6 and TRBJ2-3, with D unresolved. Trimming left V 5 bases short and J 3 bases short, with 6 bases between. CDR1 MNHNY and CDR2 SVGAGI come from the germline V gene (reference sequence). The CDR3 loop spans 12 amino acids. CDR3 amino acids: CASSVETDTQYF. The CDR3, as DNA: TGTGCCAGCAGTGTCGAAACAGATACGCAGTATTTT.